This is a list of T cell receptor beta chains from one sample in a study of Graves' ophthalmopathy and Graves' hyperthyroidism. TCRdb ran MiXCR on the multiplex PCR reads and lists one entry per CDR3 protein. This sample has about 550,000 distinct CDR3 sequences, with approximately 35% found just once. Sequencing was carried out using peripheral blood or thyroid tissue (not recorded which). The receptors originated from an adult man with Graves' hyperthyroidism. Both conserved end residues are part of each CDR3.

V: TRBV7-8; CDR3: CASSSSYRATNEKLFF
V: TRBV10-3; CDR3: CAISDVHSSDRGSGYTF
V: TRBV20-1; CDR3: CSASPMDRAEQPQHF
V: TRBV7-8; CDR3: CASSLAPGTNYGYTF
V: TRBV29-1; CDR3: CSLFGRRETQYF
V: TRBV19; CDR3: CASSTTSGGNEKLFF
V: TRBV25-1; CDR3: CASRGGDEQYF
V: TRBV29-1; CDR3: CRTVLAKNIQYF
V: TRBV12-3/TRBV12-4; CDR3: CASSADTSSGGAPLELFF
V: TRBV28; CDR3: CAVHGFFSYEQYF
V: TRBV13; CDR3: CASHDIGGNTIYF
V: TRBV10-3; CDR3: CAISEGQGAGVF
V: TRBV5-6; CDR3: CASSFQGREPQHF
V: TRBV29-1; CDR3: CSASGPPYGYTF
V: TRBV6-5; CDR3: CASRSTGEKLFF
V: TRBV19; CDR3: CASSISSGGLETQYF
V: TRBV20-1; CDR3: CSARDGGAGETQYF
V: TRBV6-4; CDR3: CASSYSGGLTDTQYF
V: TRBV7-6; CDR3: CASSAGYAGYEQYF
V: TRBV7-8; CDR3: CASSLRDFAIINQPQHF
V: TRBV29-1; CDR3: CSVATGTGGSYGYTF
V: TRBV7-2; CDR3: CASSPPWDPGYTF
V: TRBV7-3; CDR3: CASSFSGGQAYTF
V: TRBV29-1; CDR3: CSSPGQGSGANVLTF
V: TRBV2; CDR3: CASSDQPSRESEQYF
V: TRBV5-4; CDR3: CASSQLTSGAYQETQYF
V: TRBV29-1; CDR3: CSVEDSLTGMNTEAFF
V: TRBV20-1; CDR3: CSARGGGTETGYTF
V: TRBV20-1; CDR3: CSARVASGRIYNEQFF
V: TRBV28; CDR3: CASSPFGIANTGELFF
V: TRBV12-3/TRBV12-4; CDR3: CASSPGPSYGYTFGSGAAETQYF
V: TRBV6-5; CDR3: CASSYPREWSNQPQHF
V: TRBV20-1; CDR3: CSASDRATNLETQYF
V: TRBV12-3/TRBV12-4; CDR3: CASSLGTKGQVAFF
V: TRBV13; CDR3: CASSLFSGSRETQYF
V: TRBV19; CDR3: CASKEGANYGYTF
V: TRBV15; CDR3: CATSREGQGLGYGYTF
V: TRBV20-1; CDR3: CSARVAGPNEAFF
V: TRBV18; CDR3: CASSPHKGYGYTF
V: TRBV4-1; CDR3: CASRPPDIVSYEQYF
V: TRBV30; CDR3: CASQLGPEPYEQYF
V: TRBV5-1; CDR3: CASTAGGANYGYTF
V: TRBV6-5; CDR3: CASSPGGDYGYTF